This T cell receptor beta chain emerged from a study of T cells after yellow fever vaccination. About the research overall: Any fraction with a low cell number was prepared using SMART-Seq v4 Ultra Low Input. General study points: Once the booster was given, most primary-vaccination clones reappeared, at just over 95% for CD4 and approximately 88% for CD8.

Comment on this clonotype: What it binds is not known.

The germline gives CDR1 SGHRS, CDR2 YFSETQ. The CDR3 is 15 amino acids. The junction had 9 bases not matched to a gene; V was cut back by 7 bases and J by 4 bases. TCR cDNA, made by 5'RACE template switching, carried an added universal primer site and UMIs. TCRdb passed the 5' RACE reads through MiXCR, listing each CDR3 protein once. This table holds about 150,000 distinct CDR3 sequences, about 7% found once. This sequence joins TRBV5-1 and TRBJ2-1, with 9 nucleotides matching TRBD1. The sample here was CD4+ T cells sorted from PBMCs, taken 10 days after the yellow fever booster vaccination. This receptor was obtained from a man between 25 and 39 years old who received the YFV17D yellow fever vaccine. CDR3 residues: CASVQGAVGYNEQFF. CDR3 DNA: TGCGCCAGCGTACAGGGGGCAGTAGGGTACAATGAGCAGTTCTTC.